The 12 T cell receptor beta chains listed next were all sequenced from one sample in a study of regulatory T cells in long-lasting Graves disease. As to time point: persistent/refractory GD, antithyroid drugs over 5 years with positive TRAb. RNA extracted from PBMCs served as the sequencing template. Researchers made TCR beta libraries by using iRepertoire HTBI primers and running Arm-PCR on CDR3 regions. MiXCR was run by TCRdb on the multiplex PCR reads, yielding one entry per CDR3 protein. The sample has about 310,000 distinct CDR3 sequences, 22% seen once. Source: peripheral blood mononuclear cells (PBMCs), taken when the disease was refractory, from a patient treated with antithyroid drugs. Source of these receptors: a female donor with Graves disease.

Many counts were recorded for this clonotype. The chain uses TRBV6-2 or TRBV6-3 and TRBJ2-4; no firm D call. This CDR3 comprises 13 residues. Per the germline V gene, CDR1 is MNHEY and CDR2 is SVGEGT. V lost 5 bases, J lost 6 bases, and 11 bases lay in between. The CDR3 reads CASSLGGPNIQYF. CDR3 sequence (DNA): TGTGCCAGCAGTCTGGGTGGCCCAAACATTCAGTACTTC.

This clonotype was seen many times. V is TRBV27 and J is TRBJ2-7, with TRBD1 as a possible D gene (5 bases). Trimming removed 5 bases from V and 2 bases from J, with 10 bases in between. The CDR3 is 13 residues long. CDR1 is MNHEY and CDR2 is SMNVEV in the germline V gene (reference sequence). The DNA of the CDR3 is TGTGCCAGCAGTCGAAGGGGTACCTACGAGCAGTACTTC. Translating gives CASSRRGTYEQYF.

This clonotype was seen repeatedly, ten times or more. This chain links TRBV13 with TRBJ1-2; the D is unclear. The CDR3 consists of 16 residues. V gave up 5 bases and J gave up 2 bases, with 18 bases separating them. Germline V gene lookup returns CDR1 PRHDT and CDR2 FYEKMQ (reference sequence). The CDR3 sequence: CASSANVPGTNYGYTF. The CDR3 nucleotides read TGTGCCAGCAGCGCAAACGTTCCGGGAACGAACTATGGCTACACCTTC. Full variable domain (outside the CDR3, taken from reference TRBV13 and TRBJ1-2): AAGVIQSPRHLIKEKRETATLKCYPIPRHDTVYWYQQGPGQDPQFLISFYEKMQSDKGSIPDRFSAQQFSDYHSELNMSSLELGDSALYFCASSANVPGTNYGYTFGSGTRLTVV.

The table lists this clonotype with a few counts. J is TRBJ2-5 and V is TRBV12-3 or TRBV12-4; weak D call: TRBD2 (5 bases). The CDR3 is 15 residues long. The V gene lost 8 bases and the J gene lost 5 bases, with 21 bases spanning the gap. The CDR3 DNA reads as TGTGCCAGCTCCCGCGGGTGGGAAGACGACGAGACCCAGTACTTC. It codes for CASSRGWEDDETQYF.

This clonotype was observed a handful of times. This chain uses TRBV29-1 with TRBJ1-2; no reliable D call. V was clipped by 0 bases and J by 3 bases, with 11 bases between them. The CDR3 contains 14 residues. Germline CDR1 SQVTM, CDR2 ANQGSEA. The CDR3 bases are TGCAGCGTTGAAGAAACTTATCGGGACTATGGCTACACCTTC. Its protein is CSVEETYRDYGYTF.

This clonotype was recorded at least ten times. This chain uses TRBV11-1 with TRBJ2-7, with D perhaps assigned TRBD1 or TRBD2 (5 bases each). The CDR3 is made up of 13 amino acids. Deletions cut 2 bases from V and 3 bases from J, with 8 bases between. Germline lookup yields CDR1 SGHAT and CDR2 FQDESV (reference sequence). CDR3: CASSLRDGYEQYF. The CDR3 nucleotides read TGTGCCAGCAGCTTAAGGGACGGCTACGAGCAGTACTTC.

Only a few counts were recorded for this clonotype. The rearrangement joins TRBV6-2 or TRBV6-3 to TRBJ1-5; D unclear. Trimming pared 6 bases from V and 2 bases from J, leaving 14 bases between. Germline V gene lookup returns CDR1 MNHEY and CDR2 SVGEGT. The CDR3 spans 15 residues. CDR3 nucleotide sequence: TGTGCCAGCAGCGACCCACCAAAGGGCAATCAGCCCCAGCATTTT. As protein: CASSDPPKGNQPQHF.

This clonotype has a count of ten or more. The chain combines TRBV28 with TRBJ2-2; D is possibly TRBD1 or TRBD2 (5 bases each). In germline, CDR1 is MDHEN, CDR2 SYDVKM. Trimming removed 4 bases from V and 4 bases from J, with 19 bases in between. This CDR3 is built from 17 residues. The CDR3 loop is CASSSGQSFAGTGELFF. DNA for the CDR3: TGTGCCAGCAGTTCCGGACAATCCTTTGCGGGCACCGGGGAGCTGTTTTTT. The variable domain in full, completed from reference TRBV28 and TRBJ2-2, reads DVKVTQSSRYLVKRTGEKVFLECVQDMDHENMFWYRQDPGLGLRLIYFSYDVKMKEKGDIPEGYSVSREKKERFSLILESASTNQTSMYLCASSSGQSFAGTGELFFGEGSRLTVL.

V is TRBV7-3 and J is TRBJ2-2; a possible D gene is TRBD1 (5 bases). Germline V CDR1 and CDR2: SGHTA, FQGTGA. CDR3 size: 13 residues. The V end was cut by 3 bases, the J end by 8 bases, with 10 bases between. Here the CDR3 reads CASSFTPGGELFF. The CDR3 coding sequence is TGTGCCAGCAGCTTTACACCAGGGGGGGAGCTGTTTTTT.

In its sample, this clonotype was seen a few times. The rearrangement uses TRBV20-1 and TRBJ2-1; the D gene could be TRBD1 or TRBD2 (5 bases each). Germline V gene lookup returns CDR1 DFQATT and CDR2 SNEGSKA (reference sequence). Deletions cut 0 bases from V and 3 bases from J, with 15 bases between. The CDR3 is 16 residues long. In nucleotides, the CDR3 is TGCAGTGCTAGAGATCTCGCAGGGACGGGCTACAATGAGCAGTTCTTC. Its protein product is CSARDLAGTGYNEQFF.

This clonotype showed up just a few times. DNA of the CDR3: TGTGCCAGCAGCGTAGAGTCCAGTTCTGAGACCCAGTACTTC. Residues: CASSVESSSETQYF. This chain links TRBV9 with TRBJ2-5; no firm D call. Germline CDR1 is SGDLS and CDR2 is YYNGEE. This CDR3 is 14 amino acids long. Trimming removed 0 bases from V and 5 bases from J, with 11 bases in between.

The chain carries TRBV29-1 and TRBJ1-1; D gene unclear. This CDR3 has 17 amino acids. Germline CDR1 is SQVTM and CDR2 is ANQGSEA. V was cut by 1 base and J by 0 bases, with 18 bases left in between. The CDR3 DNA follows: TGCAGCGTTGAAGTAGCAGGCAGTTTCCTCATGAACACTGAAGCTTTCTTT. It is translated as CSVEVAGSFLMNTEAFF.